The 7 T cell receptor beta chains listed next were all sequenced from one sample in a study of shared clonotypes between healthy human individuals. Sequenced by immunoSEQ multiplex PCR; TCRdb stores in-frame clones only, minus some. This sample carries about 490,000 clones, 70% to 80% of them seen once, and the ten largest clones take 12%. The sample consisted of PBMCs. The receptors were gathered from a woman aged 40-49 years in good health. Some clones in this sample may be carry-over from other donors' samples.

The V and J genes are TRBV6-5 and TRBJ2-7; 10 positions match TRBD2. Unmatched junction bases numbered 9, after V lost 7 bases and J lost 3 bases. This CDR3 contains 15 residues. Germline assignment: CDR1 MNHEY and CDR2 SVGAGI. The CDR3 sequence is CASTIGASGSYEQYF. In DNA form, the CDR3 reads TGTGCCAGCACCATAGGAGCTAGCGGGAGCTACGAGCAGTACTTC.

This clone was detected only once. The V and J genes are TRBV7-9 and TRBJ2-2; D not resolved. V was shortened by 5 bases and J by 4 bases, with 14 bases between the two germline ends. This CDR3 is built from 15 residues. Germline-derived CDR1 and CDR2 are SEHNR and FQNEAQ (reference sequence). For the CDR3, the DNA is TGTGCCAGCAGCCCCTCGGTCCGGGTCACCGGGGAGCTGTTTTTT. Protein: CASSPSVRVTGELFF.

A note on this clone: The conserved phenylalanine or tryptophan is not found at the CDR3 terminus, so this likely reflects a read error. V and J are TRBV4-3 and TRBJ1-4, with D perhaps matching TRBD1 (6 bases). Trimming took 0 bases from V and 7 from J, leaving 9 bases between them. The CDR3 totals 14 residues. Germline V gives CDR1 LGHNA, CDR2 YSLEER. The DNA of the CDR3 is TGCGCCAGCAGCCAAGAGCAGGGGTTTGAAAAACTGTTTCTT. Its protein product is CASSQEQGFEKLFL.

This chain uses TRBV6-5 with TRBJ1-5; D might be TRBD1 (6 bases). V was trimmed by 6 bases and J by 2 bases, leaving 11 bases between them. Germline CDR1 MNHEY, CDR2 SVGAGI. The length of the CDR3 is 14 residues. CDR3 protein: CASSPGVGNQPQHF. In DNA form, the CDR3 reads TGTGCCAGCAGCCCAGGGGTTGGCAATCAGCCCCAGCATTTT.

This clone was counted between two and nine times. The chain links TRBV5-1 to TRBJ1-4; the D gene is possibly TRBD1 (5 bases). CDR1 is SGHRS, CDR2 YFSETQ, per germline. The CDR3 spans 13 residues. V lost 1 base to trimming and J lost 7 bases, with 8 bases between them. The CDR3 reads CASSLFGGEKLFF. As DNA, the CDR3 is TGCGCCAGCAGCTTGTTTGGGGGTGAAAAACTGTTTTTT.

As for this clone: A read error is likely here: a far larger clone is one base away. The J gene is TRBJ2-1, the V gene TRBV30; D gene uncertain. Germline V gene sequence: CDR1 GTSNPN, CDR2 SVGIG (reference sequence). This CDR3 contains 12 residues. The germline V and J ends were trimmed by 3 bases and 6 bases, with 9 bases remaining between them. This CDR3 reads CAWSGACNEQFF. The CDR3 DNA is TGTGCCTGGAGCGGCGCCTGCAATGAGCAGTTCTTC.

V usage is TRBV29-1 and J usage is TRBJ2-1; possibly TRBD1 or TRBD2 for D (5 bases each). CDR1 and CDR2 from the germline V gene are SQVTM and ANQGSEA. The CDR3 has 14 residues. The V end lost 0 bases, the J end lost 11 bases, and 17 bases lay between the germline ends. Here the CDR3 reads CSVEERGGLRKQFF. The DNA of the CDR3 is TGCAGCGTTGAAGAAAGGGGCGGGCTCAGGAAGCAGTTCTTC.